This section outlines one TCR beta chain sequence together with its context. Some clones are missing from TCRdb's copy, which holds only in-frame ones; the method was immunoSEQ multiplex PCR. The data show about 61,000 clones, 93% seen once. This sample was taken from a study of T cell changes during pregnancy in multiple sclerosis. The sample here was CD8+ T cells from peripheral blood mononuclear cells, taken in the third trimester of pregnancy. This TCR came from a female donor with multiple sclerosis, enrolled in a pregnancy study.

CDR3 in amino acids: CAWSVLGGGNQPQHF. The CDR3 DNA sequence: TGTGCCTGGAGTGTGTTAGGGGGTGGCAATCAGCCCCAGCATTTT. This rearrangement joins TRBV30 to TRBJ1-5, with a possible D match to TRBD1 (6 bases). The CDR3 runs 15 residues. V lost 0 bases, J lost 2 bases, and 11 bases lay in between. CDR1 and CDR2 from the germline V gene are GTSNPN and SVGIG (reference sequence).